This T cell receptor beta chain was recorded in a study of T cells in Graves' hyperthyroidism and ophthalmopathy. It was uncontrolled infection, other autoimmune disease, pregnancy or lactation that excluded patients. This clonotype has just a few counts. Germline loops: CDR1 SEHNR, CDR2 FQNEAQ (reference sequence). The V gene lost 7 bases and the J gene lost 2 bases, with 12 bases spanning the gap. There are 14 residues in the CDR3. What was amplified from RNA transcripts were TCR beta CDR3 regions. The HTBI primer set was used in a first-round RT-PCR of the TCR CDR3. TCRdb re-called the multiplex PCR reads with MiXCR, one entry per CDR3 protein. The table lists some 320,000 distinct CDR3 sequences, roughly 15% of them singletons.

The receptor was derived from a middle-aged woman with Graves' ophthalmopathy. The V and J genes are TRBV7-9 and TRBJ2-1; D not certain. The sequencing input was blood. CDR3 DNA: TGTGCCAGCAACCTGCTGACTGCCTACAATGAGCAGTTCTTC. Translation: CASNLLTAYNEQFF.